This paragraph reports one TCR beta chain. What it binds is not known. Clones were sequenced by immunoSEQ multiplex PCR, and TCRdb holds only the in-frame ones, with some missing. The table shows under 120,000 clones, with approximately 90% occurring only once. Germline-derived CDR1 and CDR2 are SGHTA and FQGNSA. Trimming stripped 2 bases from V and 6 bases from J, with 14 bases between. This CDR3 region has 15 residues. These data belong to a study of T cell responses to AZD1222 COVID-19 vaccine. Study-level points and caveats: Repertoires were collected only later (after the peak T cell response had occurred). Rises in breadth and depth of Spike-specific TCRs came after two AZD1222 doses.

The sample in question was peripheral blood, obtained 28 days after the second AZD1222 dose. V gene TRBV7-2 combines with J gene TRBJ2-4; a possible D gene is TRBD1 (6 bases). This clonotype originated in an adult who received the AZD1222 COVID-19 vaccine. CDR3 sequence reads: CASSLTGTTVNIQYF. Here the CDR3 DNA reads TGTGCCAGCAGCTTAACCGGGACAACAGTAAACATTCAGTACTTC. Based on the CDR3 plus reference TRBV7-2 and TRBJ2-4, the full variable domain is GAGVSQSPSNKVTEKGKDVELRCDPISGHTALYWYRQSLGQGLEFLIYFQGNSAPDKSGLPSDRFSAERTGGSVSTLTIQRTQQEDSAVYLCASSLTGTTVNIQYFGAGTRLSVL.